This T cell receptor beta chain was identified during a study of T-cell reconstitution after alpha-beta-depleted transplantation in children. This clonotype turned up a few times. The antigen is undetermined. A library of TCRbeta sequences, prepared with unique molecular identifiers, was generated. TCRdb recomputed calls from the PCR reads with MiXCR, one row per CDR3 protein. The repertoire holds roughly 420,000 distinct CDR3 sequences, with around 15% as singletons. Germline CDR1 is MNHEY and CDR2 is SMNVEV (reference sequence). The J segment lost 5 bases and the V segment lost 0 bases, leaving 5 bases of the junction unmatched. This CDR3 spans 15 amino acids. Study findings and constraints: Where some patients showed high TCRbeta diversity at day 60, it came from recipient T cells and thymic progenitors that had survived. The study reportedly traced alpha-beta T cells about two months after transplant to several hundred expanded graft clones.

The rearrangement joins TRBV27 to TRBJ1-1; 8 bases agree with TRBD1. The receptor was derived from a boy younger than two who had a stem cell transplant for Wiskott-Aldrich syndrome, so the T cells may come from the graft donor. The sample was PBMCs, mostly from graft donor cells, taken 360 days after TCRalphabeta/CD19-depleted stem cell transplant. Written as DNA, the CDR3 is TGTGCCAGCAGTTTATCCCCAGGGGGCATTACTGAAGCTTTCTTT. Its protein is CASSLSPGGITEAFF.